The next 29 T cell receptor beta chains were all read from a single sample in a study of T cell repertoires in cytomegalovirus infection. TCRdb called the reads again in MiXCR, with one record for every CDR3 protein. The sample has under 500,000 distinct CDR3 sequences; about 39% are singletons. Their specific antigens are unknown. The sample here was cultured PBMCs, taken from culture after CMV antigen stimulation. These receptor sequences come from a human donor in good health (CMV status not recorded). Some clones in this sample may be carry-over from other donors' samples.

The chain combines TRBV19 with TRBJ2-2, with D possibly being TRBD2 (5 bases). Per germline, CDR1 LNHDA and CDR2 SQIVND (reference sequence). V was trimmed by 6 bases and J by 0 bases, leaving 14 bases between them. This CDR3 has 16 residues. The CDR3 protein is CASSLLGVANTGELFF. CDR3 nucleotide sequence: TGTGCCAGTAGCCTACTCGGGGTCGCGAACACCGGGGAGCTGTTTTTT. Supplemented by reference TRBV19 and TRBJ2-2, the full variable domain reads DGGITQSPKYLFRKEGQNVTLSCEQNLNHDAMYWYRQDPGQGLRLIYYSQIVNDFQKGDIAEGYSVSREKKESFPLTVTSAQKNPTAFYLCASSLLGVANTGELFFGEGSRLTVL.

The gene calls are TRBV18 and TRBJ2-1, with D unresolved. Germline-derived CDR1 and CDR2 are KGHSH and LQKENI. The length of the CDR3 is 15 residues. Trimming took off 3 bases at V and 0 bases at J, with 9 bases between the two ends. This CDR3 is CASSPAMSSYNEQFF. CDR3 sequence (DNA): TGTGCCAGCTCACCCGCGATGAGCTCCTACAATGAGCAGTTCTTC.

The rearrangement links TRBV20-1 to TRBJ2-1, with 9 bases fitting TRBD2. This CDR3 region has 13 residues. With 6 bases clipped from V and 9 bases from J, the junction kept 9 bases outside the gene matches. The germline V gene encodes CDR1 DFQATT and CDR2 SNEGSKA (reference sequence). DNA for the CDR3: TGCAGTGCCCACCGAGCGGGGGGCGGTGAGCAGTTCTTC. It is translated as CSAHRAGGGEQFF.

The V gene is TRBV5-4, the J gene TRBJ2-3; 7 bases fit TRBD2. Germline V CDR1 and CDR2: SGHNT, YYREEE (reference sequence). The CDR3 covers 16 residues. The junction had 6 bases not matched to a gene; V was cut back by 2 bases and J by 0 bases. The CDR3: CASSFMWRGSTDTQYF. In DNA form, the CDR3 reads TGTGCCAGCAGCTTCATGTGGCGGGGGAGCACAGATACGCAGTATTTT.

About this clonotype: At one boundary the junction diverges from the germline segment, which might be a read error. In DNA form, the CDR3 reads TGTGCCAGCAGCCCTACAGGGGGCCCGATCTCCGACAATGAGCAGTTCTTC. This encodes CASSPTGGPISDNEQFF. The chain carries TRBV6-2 or TRBV6-3 and TRBJ2-1; 9 positions match TRBD1. The CDR3 spans 17 residues. CDR1 is MNHEY, CDR2 SVGEGT, per germline.

This chain joins TRBV27 and TRBJ2-7; 8 nucleotides line up with TRBD1. V shed 8 bases and J 0 bases; nucleotides not matched to a gene: 6. This CDR3 contains 14 residues. Germline CDR1 and CDR2: MNHEY and SMNVEV (reference sequence). CDR3 DNA: TGTGCCAGCGGACAGACAGGGGTCTCCTACGAGCAGTACTTC. This codes for CASGQTGVSYEQYF.

V and J are TRBV7-9 and TRBJ1-2; 9 bases fit TRBD1. There are 16 residues in the CDR3. V lost 5 bases to trimming and J lost 4 bases; unmatched junction nucleotides: 11. The germline CDR1 and CDR2 sequences are SEHNR and FQNEAQ (reference sequence). The CDR3, as DNA: TGTGCCAGCAGCCCAAGACCGACAGGGGGAGCCTATGGCTACACCTTC. The encoded protein is CASSPRPTGGAYGYTF.

The chain links TRBV7-6 to TRBJ1-6, with 8 bases matching TRBD1. J was trimmed by 8 bases and V by 3 bases; bases with no gene match: 6. Germline CDR1 reads SGHVS; CDR2 reads FNYEAQ. The CDR3 runs to 15 residues. The CDR3 sequence: CASSFGTGFDSPLHF. CDR3 nucleotide sequence: TGTGCCAGCAGCTTTGGGACAGGTTTCGATTCACCCCTCCACTTT. Supplemented by reference TRBV7-6 and TRBJ1-6, the full variable domain reads GAGVSQSPRYKVTKRGQDVALRCDPISGHVSLYWYRQALGQGPEFLTYFNYEAQQDKSGLPNDRFSAERPEGSISTLTIQRTEQRDSAMYRCASSFGTGFDSPLHFGNGTRLTVT.

This clonotype was seen ten or more times. The V call is TRBV7-2, the J call TRBJ2-7, with a weak D call TRBD2 (6 bases). CDR1 is SGHTA, CDR2 FQGNSA, per germline. Trimming removed 2 bases at V and 7 bases at J, with 12 bases between. CDR3 size: 13 residues. CDR3 region: CASSLMTSWEQYF. The DNA for the CDR3 is TGTGCCAGCAGCTTAATGACTAGTTGGGAGCAGTACTTC. Filled out from reference TRBV7-2 and TRBJ2-7, the complete variable domain reads GAGVSQSPSNKVTEKGKDVELRCDPISGHTALYWYRQSLGQGLEFLIYFQGNSAPDKSGLPSDRFSAERTGGSVSTLTIQRTQQEDSAVYLCASSLMTSWEQYFGPGTRLTVT.

This clonotype was recorded at least ten times. V and J are TRBV7-2 and TRBJ2-1; D remains unclear. V lost 5 bases to trimming and J lost 0 bases, with 11 bases between them. The CDR3 covers 15 residues. Germline V gives CDR1 SGHTA, CDR2 FQGNSA. CDR3 DNA sequence: TGTGCCAGCAGCCTGGGCGTTAGCTCCTACAATGAGCAGTTCTTC. It specifies CASSLGVSSYNEQFF.

This clonotype turned up a few times. The J gene is TRBJ1-1, the V gene TRBV6-8, with a weak D call TRBD1 (5 bases). V lost 8 bases to trimming and J lost 5 bases, with 18 bases between them. Germline CDR1 is MNHGY and CDR2 is SAAAGT. The CDR3 has 14 residues. The CDR3 DNA sequence: TGTGCCAGCCAGTCTAACCTTTGGGGGACTGAAGCTTTCTTT. Translated, it gives CASQSNLWGTEAFF.

The chain is built from TRBV5-3 and TRBJ1-1, with 9 bases lining up with TRBD1. TRBV5-3 qualifies as an ORF whose function is uncertain. Trimming at V came to 2 bases and at J to 4 bases, leaving 6 bases not matched to a gene. This CDR3 contains 15 residues. CDR3 in amino acids: CARSFGGQGCTEAFF. The CDR3 nucleotides read TGTGCCAGAAGCTTTGGGGGACAGGGCTGCACTGAAGCTTTCTTT.

Many counts were recorded for this clonotype. The rearrangement uses TRBV5-6 and TRBJ1-1; D possibly corresponds to TRBD1 (6 bases). This CDR3 region has 14 residues. Trimming removed 3 bases at V and 1 base at J, with 10 bases between. CDR1 and CDR2 (germline): SGHDT, YYEEEE. DNA of the CDR3: TGTGCCAGCAGCTCGACGACAGGGAACACTGAAGCTTTCTTT. It yields the protein CASSSTTGNTEAFF.

In DNA form, the CDR3 reads TGTGCCAGCAGCACGGACAGGGGCTATGGCTACACCTTC. This gives the protein CASSTDRGYGYTF. The V call is TRBV7-2, the J call TRBJ1-2, with 9 bases matching TRBD1. Germline V gene data show CDR1 as SGHTA and CDR2 as FQGNSA. Germline trimming cut 5 bases from V and 4 bases from J; bases unmatched to any gene: 2. CDR3 length equals 13 residues.

This clonotype was counted between two and nine times. As DNA, the CDR3 is TGTGCCAGCAGCTTGCCTAGCGATGGCGATGAGCAGTTCTTC. Protein sequence: CASSLPSDGDEQFF. The V and J genes are TRBV5-4 and TRBJ2-1; tentative D call: TRBD2 (6 bases). V was shortened by 1 base and J by 8 bases, with 13 bases between the two germline ends. This CDR3 has 14 amino acids. Germline V gives CDR1 SGHNT, CDR2 YYREEE (reference sequence).

This chain joins TRBV12-3 or TRBV12-4 and TRBJ2-1; the D gene is possibly TRBD2 (6 bases). Trimming took 1 base from V and 9 from J, leaving 10 bases between them. The CDR3 loop spans 13 amino acids. The CDR3 here is CASSLGGTFEQFF. CDR3 sequence (DNA): TGTGCCAGCAGTTTAGGAGGGACTTTTGAGCAGTTCTTC.

The chain couples TRBV7-8 to TRBJ2-1, with 7 bases that match TRBD1. The CDR3 sequence is 17 residues long. Germline V gene lookup returns CDR1 SGHVS and CDR2 FQNEAQ. V lost 5 bases and J lost 2; bases outside the gene matches: 12. This CDR3 reads CASSPSRGQATYNEQFF. CDR3 coding DNA: TGTGCCAGCAGCCCCTCCCGCGGACAGGCGACCTACAATGAGCAGTTCTTC.

This rearrangement joins TRBV12-3 or TRBV12-4 to TRBJ1-3, with no clear D. Trimming removed 3 bases from V and 3 bases from J, with 6 bases in between. The CDR3 is 13 residues long. The CDR3 protein is CASSFTVGNTIYF. As DNA, the CDR3 is TGTGCCAGCAGTTTTACGGTTGGAAACACCATATATTTT.

The gene calls are TRBV12-3 or TRBV12-4 and TRBJ2-1; D is tentatively TRBD1 or TRBD2 (5 bases each). This CDR3 spans 14 amino acids. Trimming removed 6 bases at V and 9 bases at J, with 18 bases between. Here the CDR3 reads CASRIRVPGSEQFF. In DNA, the CDR3 is TGTGCCAGCAGAATCAGGGTCCCGGGGAGTGAGCAGTTCTTC.

The chain links TRBV6-6 to TRBJ2-2; perhaps TRBD1 as D (5 bases). The germline V and J ends were trimmed by 5 bases and 1 base, with 8 bases remaining between them. The length of the CDR3 is 14 residues. CDR1 and CDR2 from the germline V gene are MNHNY and SVGAGI (reference sequence). CDR3 loop: CASSATGNTGELFF. CDR3 DNA sequence: TGTGCCAGCAGTGCTACAGGGAACACCGGGGAGCTGTTTTTT.

This clonotype has more than one count but fewer than ten. The chain carries TRBV7-9 and TRBJ1-2; 7 nucleotides line up with TRBD1. CDR3 length: 16 residues. Unmatched junction bases numbered 18, after V lost 6 bases and J lost 8 bases. Germline loops: CDR1 SEHNR, CDR2 FQNEAQ (reference sequence). In DNA form, the CDR3 reads TGTGCCAGCAGTCGACAGGGACGTGAGCCCCGGAGGGGCTACACCTTC. It encodes CASSRQGREPRRGYTF.

This chain links TRBV6-5 with TRBJ2-3, with TRBD2 matching over 14 bases. Germline CDR1 and CDR2: MNHEY and SVGAGI. V shed 7 bases, J shed 7 bases, and the junction held 7 bases outside the gene matches. This CDR3 has 15 amino acids. CDR3 loop: CASIGLAGGLNTQYF. The CDR3 region has the DNA TGTGCCAGCATCGGACTAGCGGGGGGTCTAAATACGCAGTATTTT.

The genes are TRBV12-3 or TRBV12-4 and TRBJ2-3, with a possible D match to TRBD2 (5 bases). The CDR3 has 16 residues. V was clipped by 3 bases and J by 6 bases, with 19 bases between them. In DNA, the CDR3 is TGTGCCAGCAGTTTCTACGGGAATTCAGCCTACGATACGCAGTATTTT. Its protein is CASSFYGNSAYDTQYF.

The rearrangement links TRBV7-2 to TRBJ2-5, with 9 bases matching TRBD2. The CDR3 has 16 amino acids. Losses at the gene ends were 6 bases for V and 4 bases for J; bases not matched to a gene: 12. Germline CDR1 reads SGHTA; CDR2 reads FQGNSA. The CDR3 loop reads CASSPTSGPARETQYF. The DNA of the CDR3 is TGTGCCAGCAGTCCGACTAGCGGCCCTGCCCGAGAGACCCAGTACTTC.

The gene calls are TRBV5-1 and TRBJ2-5, with D perhaps being TRBD1 or TRBD2 (5 bases each). The V end lost 0 bases, the J end lost 2 bases, and 11 bases lay between the germline ends. Per the germline V gene, CDR1 is SGHRS and CDR2 is YFSETQ. The length of the CDR3 is 15 residues. The CDR3 DNA sequence: TGCGCCAGCAGCTTGGACGGCTGGGGGCAAGAGACCCAGTACTTC. Amino acids: CASSLDGWGQETQYF.

The genes are TRBV6-5 and TRBJ2-7; 8 bases match TRBD1. V shed 2 bases, J shed 0 bases, and the junction held 3 bases outside the gene matches. Germline CDR1 MNHEY, CDR2 SVGAGI. There are 15 residues in the CDR3. DNA of the CDR3: TGTGCCAGCAGTTACGCGGACAGGGACTCCTACGAGCAGTACTTC. Translated, it gives CASSYADRDSYEQYF.

In its sample, this clonotype was seen once. The chain employs TRBV20-1 and TRBJ2-1, with 13 bases matching TRBD2. The V segment lost 2 bases and the J segment 4 bases; nucleotides outside the gene matches: 5. This CDR3 has 16 amino acids. Germline CDR1 is DFQATT and CDR2 is SNEGSKA (reference sequence). The DNA for the CDR3 is TGCAGTGCTAGATCCGCACTAGCGGGGGGGTACAATGAGCAGTTCTTC. Its protein product is CSARSALAGGYNEQFF.

CDR3 nucleotide sequence: TGTGCCAGCAGTTACGGGCACATGGGGGGCCCAGAGACCCAGTACTTC. As protein: CASSYGHMGGPETQYF. The chain recombines TRBV6-6 with TRBJ2-5; D may be TRBD1 or TRBD2 (6 bases each). Per the germline V gene, CDR1 is MNHNY and CDR2 is SVGAGI (reference sequence). With 2 bases removed from V and 4 bases from J, the gap between germline ends came to 17 bases. This CDR3 has 16 amino acids.

The chain carries TRBV19 and TRBJ2-2; 14 bases fit TRBD2. CDR3 length: 16 residues. CDR1 is LNHDA, CDR2 SQIVND, per germline (reference sequence). Unmatched junction bases numbered 7, after V lost 6 bases and J lost 7 bases. The chain's CDR3 is CASSQGLAGDYGELFF. CDR3 bases: TGTGCCAGTAGCCAGGGACTAGCGGGGGACTACGGGGAGCTGTTTTTT.